This TCR beta chain came from a study of shared clonotypes between healthy human individuals. Study-level findings and limits: Sequencing depth was a factor that was expected to affect clonotype sharing among donors.

Germline CDR1 and CDR2: SGHKS and YYEKEE (reference sequence). Between the trimmed V and J ends, which lost 4 bases and 9 bases, there was a span of 13 bases. The CDR3 runs 12 residues. Note on this clone: The antigen remains undetermined.

Profiling relied on immunoSEQ multiplex PCR, and the TCRdb table lists in-frame clones only, not all of them. The sample holds millions of clones, more than 90% seen once. The sequence was collected from a young man in good health. The chain is built from TRBV5-5 and TRBJ1-2; D gene ambiguous. Source material: naive CD4+ T cells sorted from blood. The subset is: CD45RA+ positively selected. CDR3 protein: CASSEAGMSYTF. In nucleotides, the CDR3 is TGTGCCAGCAGCGAGGCCGGTATGAGCTACACCTTC.